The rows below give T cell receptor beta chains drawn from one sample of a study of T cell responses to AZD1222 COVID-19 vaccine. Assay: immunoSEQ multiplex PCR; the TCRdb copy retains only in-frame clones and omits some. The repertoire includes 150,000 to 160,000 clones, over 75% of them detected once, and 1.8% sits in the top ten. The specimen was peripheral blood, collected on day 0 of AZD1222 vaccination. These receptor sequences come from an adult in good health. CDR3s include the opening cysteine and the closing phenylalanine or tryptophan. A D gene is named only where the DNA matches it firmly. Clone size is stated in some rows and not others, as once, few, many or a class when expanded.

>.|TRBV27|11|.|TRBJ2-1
TGTGCCAGCAGTGCGTACAATGAGCAGTTCTTC
CASSAYNEQFF
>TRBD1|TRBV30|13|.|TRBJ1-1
TGTGCCTGGGAAGCAACAGGGGGCACTGAAGCTTTCTTT
CAWEATGGTEAFF
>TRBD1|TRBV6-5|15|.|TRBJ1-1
TGTGCCAGCAGTTCCCAGGGGGCGGTGAACACTGAAGCTTTCTTT
CASSSQGAVNTEAFF
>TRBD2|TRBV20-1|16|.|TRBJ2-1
TGCAGTGCTAGTTATCGGCGGGCTAGCGGGGACAATGAGCAGTTCTTC
CSASYRRASGDNEQFF
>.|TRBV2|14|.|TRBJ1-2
TGTGCCAGCAGTGGTATGGGGGCAGGGATCGGCTACACCTTC
CASSGMGAGIGYTF
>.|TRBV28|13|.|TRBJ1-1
TGTGCCAGCAGGCCACAGGGAGGCACTGAAGCTTTCTTT
CASRPQGGTEAFF
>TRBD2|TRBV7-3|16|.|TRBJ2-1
TGTGCCAGCAGCCCAAGACTAGCGGGAGCCTACAATGAGCAGTTCTTC
CASSPRLAGAYNEQFF
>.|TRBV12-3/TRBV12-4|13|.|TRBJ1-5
TGTGCCAGCAGTCTTCAGCGGGTTCAGCCCCAGCATTTT
CASSLQRVQPQHF
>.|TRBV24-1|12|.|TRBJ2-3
TGTGCCACCAGTCTGAGCACAGATACGCAGTATTTT
CATSLSTDTQYF
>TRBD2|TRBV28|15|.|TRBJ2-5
TGTGCCAGCAGTTATACGGGACTAGGGAAAGAGACCCAGTACTTC
CASSYTGLGKETQYF
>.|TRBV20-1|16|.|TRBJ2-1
TGCAGTGCTAGTCAGGGGAGCGGTCCATCCTACAATGAGCAGTTCTTC
CSASQGSGPSYNEQFF
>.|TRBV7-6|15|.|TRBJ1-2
TGTGCCAGCAGCTCCTTGGACAGCCCTAACTATGGCTACACCTTC
CASSSLDSPNYGYTF
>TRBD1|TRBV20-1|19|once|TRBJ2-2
TGCAGTGCTAGTAGTAAACCGGGACCGGGACAGGGAAACACCGGGGAGCTGTTTTTT
CSASSKPGPGQGNTGELFF
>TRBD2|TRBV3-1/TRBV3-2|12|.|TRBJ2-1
TGTGCCAGCAGCCATATGGGACTAGATCAGTTCTTC
CASSHMGLDQFF
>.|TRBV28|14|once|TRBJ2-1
TGTGCCACCACACGAGGGATGACTTACAATGAGCAGTTCTTC
CATTRGMTYNEQFF
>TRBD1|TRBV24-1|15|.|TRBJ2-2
TGTGCCACCAGGCCCGGGACAGGGGCGGTCGGGGAGCTGTTTTTT
CATRPGTGAVGELFF
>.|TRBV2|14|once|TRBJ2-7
TGTGCCAGCCAGTGGGGACGCCACTCCTACGAGCAGTACTTC
CASQWGRHSYEQYF
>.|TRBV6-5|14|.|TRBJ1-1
TGTGCCAGCAGACCCGGGACACCGAACACTGAAGCTTTCTTT
CASRPGTPNTEAFF
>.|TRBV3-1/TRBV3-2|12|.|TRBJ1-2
TGTGCCAGCAGCCAAGGCGAGGGGGGCGAGCTCTTC
CASSQGEGGELF
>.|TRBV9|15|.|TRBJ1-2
TGTGCCAGCAGCGCCCACGGGTCGTTTTCATATGGCTACACCTTC
CASSAHGSFSYGYTF
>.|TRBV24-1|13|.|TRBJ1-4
TGTGCCATAGAGGGCAGATCAAATGAAAAACTGTTTTTT
CAIEGRSNEKLFF
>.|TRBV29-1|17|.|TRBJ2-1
TGCAGCGCCTTGGGATCTCTTGAGCGGAGCTCCTACAATGAGCAGTTCTTC
CSALGSLERSSYNEQFF
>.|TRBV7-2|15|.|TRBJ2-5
TGTGCCAGCAGCTTAGGCGATTTGAGGTCCGAGACCCAGTACTTC
CASSLGDLRSETQYF
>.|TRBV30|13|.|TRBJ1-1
TGTGCCTGGATGAGGCAGGGGAACACTGAAGCTTTCTTT
CAWMRQGNTEAFF